This TCR beta chain was captured by sequencing in a study of T-cell memory formation after mild COVID-19. Turning to the study itself: Across donors, TCR clusters were largely donor specific. Broader study findings: The CD4+ clones that contracted clustered mainly within CM and EM, and the CD8+ clones concentrated in EMRA.

TCR alpha and TCR beta cDNA libraries carrying sample barcodes and UMIs were produced by 5'RACE using constant-segment primers. One entry per CDR3 protein results from TCRdb running MiXCR on the 5' RACE reads. The data show under 250,000 distinct CDR3 sequences, with approximately 15% seen just once and 2.1% held by the top ten. This clonotype came up a few times. The target antigen is unknown. The junction had 6 bases not matched to a gene; V was cut back by 5 bases and J by 7 bases. The CDR3 has 12 amino acids. Germline CDR1 and CDR2: DFQATT and SNEGSKA (reference sequence). This receptor was identified in an adult woman who had mild COVID-19 (a few samples of this study predate the infection). Cell type and time point are not known. Sequenced: PBMCs or a T cell subset sorted from them (not recorded which). The rearrangement joins TRBV20-1 to TRBJ2-7; 9 positions agree with TRBD1. The CDR3 coding sequence is TGCAGTGCTGGGGACAGGGTGGAAGAGCAGTACTTC. It is translated as CSAGDRVEEQYF.